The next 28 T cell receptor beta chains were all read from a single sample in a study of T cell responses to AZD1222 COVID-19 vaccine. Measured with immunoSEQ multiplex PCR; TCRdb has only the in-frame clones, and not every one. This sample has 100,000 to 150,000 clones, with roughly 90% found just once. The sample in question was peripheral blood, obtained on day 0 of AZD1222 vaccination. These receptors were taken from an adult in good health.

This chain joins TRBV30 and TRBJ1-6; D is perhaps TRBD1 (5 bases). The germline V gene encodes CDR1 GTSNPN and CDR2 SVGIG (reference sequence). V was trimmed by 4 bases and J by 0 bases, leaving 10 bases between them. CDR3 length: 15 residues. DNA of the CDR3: TGTGCCTGGACAGGGCAAAGCTCCTATAATTCACCCCTCCACTTT. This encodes CAWTGQSSYNSPLHF.

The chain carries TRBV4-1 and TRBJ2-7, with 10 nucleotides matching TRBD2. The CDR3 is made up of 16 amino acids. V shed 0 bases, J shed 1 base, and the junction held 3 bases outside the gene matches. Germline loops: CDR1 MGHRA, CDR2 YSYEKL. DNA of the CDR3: TGCGCCAGCAGCCAAGATACTAGCGGGACATCCTACGAGCAGTACTTC. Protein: CASSQDTSGTSYEQYF.

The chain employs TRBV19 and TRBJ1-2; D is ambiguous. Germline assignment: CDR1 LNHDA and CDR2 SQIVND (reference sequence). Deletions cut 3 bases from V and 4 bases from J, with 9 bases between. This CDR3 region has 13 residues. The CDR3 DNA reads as TGTGCCAGTAGTATTGGGCGGGTCTATGGCTACACCTTC. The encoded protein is CASSIGRVYGYTF.

CDR3 nucleotide sequence: TGTGCCAGCAGTTTAGCGGGAGGGCCACCCGGCGGGGAGCTGTTTTTT. Translating gives CASSLAGGPPGGELFF. The chain employs TRBV28 and TRBJ2-2; the match to TRBD2 covers 9 bases. CDR1 is MDHEN, CDR2 SYDVKM, per germline. CDR3 size: 16 residues. The J segment lost 7 bases and the V segment lost 2 bases, leaving 8 bases of the junction unmatched.

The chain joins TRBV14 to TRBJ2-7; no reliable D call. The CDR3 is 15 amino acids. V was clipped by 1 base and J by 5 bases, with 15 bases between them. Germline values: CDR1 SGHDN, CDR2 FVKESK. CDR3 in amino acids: CASSQVGQNRHEQYF. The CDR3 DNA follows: TGTGCCAGCAGCCAAGTAGGTCAAAACCGACACGAGCAGTACTTC.

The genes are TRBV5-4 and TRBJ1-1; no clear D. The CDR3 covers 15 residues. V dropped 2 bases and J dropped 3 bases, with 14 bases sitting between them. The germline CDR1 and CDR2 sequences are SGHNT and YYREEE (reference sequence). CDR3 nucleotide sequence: TGTGCCAGCAGCTTCGTTCTGGGATGGGACACTGAAGCTTTCTTT. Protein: CASSFVLGWDTEAFF.

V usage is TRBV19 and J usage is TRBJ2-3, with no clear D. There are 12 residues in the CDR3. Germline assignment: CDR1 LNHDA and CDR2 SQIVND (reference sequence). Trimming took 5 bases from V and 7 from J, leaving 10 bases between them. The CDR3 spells CASSLRLNTQYF. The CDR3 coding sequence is TGTGCCAGTAGTCTCCGATTGAATACGCAGTATTTT.

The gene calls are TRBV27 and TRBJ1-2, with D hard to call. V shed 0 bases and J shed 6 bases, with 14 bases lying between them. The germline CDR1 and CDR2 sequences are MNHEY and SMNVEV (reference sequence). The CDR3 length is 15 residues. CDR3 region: CASSLSRSGMNGYTF. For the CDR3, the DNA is TGTGCCAGCAGTTTATCGAGGTCCGGGATGAATGGCTACACCTTC.

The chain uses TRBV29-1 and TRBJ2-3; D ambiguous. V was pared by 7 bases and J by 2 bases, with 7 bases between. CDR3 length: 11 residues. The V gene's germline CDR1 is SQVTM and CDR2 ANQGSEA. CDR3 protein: CSGDFTDTQYF. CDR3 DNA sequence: TGCAGCGGCGACTTCACAGATACGCAGTATTTT.

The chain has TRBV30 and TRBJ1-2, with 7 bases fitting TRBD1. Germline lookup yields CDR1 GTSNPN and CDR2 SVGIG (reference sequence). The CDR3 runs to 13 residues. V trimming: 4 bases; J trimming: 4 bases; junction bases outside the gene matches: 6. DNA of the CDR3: TGTGCCTGGACACAGGGGATGAGCTATGGCTACACCTTC. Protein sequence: CAWTQGMSYGYTF.

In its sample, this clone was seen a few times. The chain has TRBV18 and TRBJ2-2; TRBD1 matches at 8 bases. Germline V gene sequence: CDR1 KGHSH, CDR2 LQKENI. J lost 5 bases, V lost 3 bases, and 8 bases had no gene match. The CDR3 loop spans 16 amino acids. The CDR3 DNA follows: TGTGCCAGCTCACCCCACAGGGGGTTCGGGACCGGGGAGCTGTTTTTT. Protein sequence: CASSPHRGFGTGELFF.

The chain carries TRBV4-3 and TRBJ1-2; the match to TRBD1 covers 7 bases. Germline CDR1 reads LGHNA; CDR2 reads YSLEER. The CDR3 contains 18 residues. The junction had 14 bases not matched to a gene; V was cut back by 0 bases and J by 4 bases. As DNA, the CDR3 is TGCGCCAGCAGCCAAGAACCGGGACAGACAATTTCCCTCTATGGCTACACCTTC. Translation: CASSQEPGQTISLYGYTF.

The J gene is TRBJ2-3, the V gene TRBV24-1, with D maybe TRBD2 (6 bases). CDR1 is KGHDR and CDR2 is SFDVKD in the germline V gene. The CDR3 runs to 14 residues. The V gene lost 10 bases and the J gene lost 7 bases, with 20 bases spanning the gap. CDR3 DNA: TGTGCCACTACCGGGCGGGAATCCCAAAATACGCAGTATTTT. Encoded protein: CATTGRESQNTQYF.

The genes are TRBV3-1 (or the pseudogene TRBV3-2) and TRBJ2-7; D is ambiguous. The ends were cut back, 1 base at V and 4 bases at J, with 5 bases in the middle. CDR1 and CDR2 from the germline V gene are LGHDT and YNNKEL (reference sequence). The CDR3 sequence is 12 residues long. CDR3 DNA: TGTGCCAGCAGCCAAGGGCGGTACGAGCAGTACTTC. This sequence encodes CASSQGRYEQYF.

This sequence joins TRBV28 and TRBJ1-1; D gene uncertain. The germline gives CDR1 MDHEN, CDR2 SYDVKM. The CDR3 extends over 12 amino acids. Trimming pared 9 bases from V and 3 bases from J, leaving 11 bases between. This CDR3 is CASAVGHTEAFF. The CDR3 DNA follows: TGTGCCAGTGCAGTTGGGCACACTGAAGCTTTCTTT.

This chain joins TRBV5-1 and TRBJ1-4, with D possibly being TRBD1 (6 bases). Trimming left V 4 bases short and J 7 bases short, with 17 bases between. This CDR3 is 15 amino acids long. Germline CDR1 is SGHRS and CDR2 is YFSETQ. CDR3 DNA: TGCGCCAGCAGCATCACAGGGCCTGGCGGTGAAAAACTGTTTTTT. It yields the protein CASSITGPGGEKLFF.

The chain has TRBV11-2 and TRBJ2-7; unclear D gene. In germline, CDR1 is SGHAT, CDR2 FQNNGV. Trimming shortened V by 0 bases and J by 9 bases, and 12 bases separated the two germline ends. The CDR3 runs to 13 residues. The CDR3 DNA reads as TGTGCCAGCAGCTTAGATCAGGCCGTGGTGCAGTACTTC. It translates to CASSLDQAVVQYF.

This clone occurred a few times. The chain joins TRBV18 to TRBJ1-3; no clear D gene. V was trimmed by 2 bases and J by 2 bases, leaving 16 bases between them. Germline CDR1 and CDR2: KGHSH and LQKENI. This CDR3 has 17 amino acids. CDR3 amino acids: CASSPIVSIRTGNTIYF. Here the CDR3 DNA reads TGTGCCAGCTCACCAATTGTGTCGATTCGTACTGGAAACACCATATATTTT. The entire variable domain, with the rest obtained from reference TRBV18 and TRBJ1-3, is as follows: NAGVMQNPRHLVRRRGQEARLRCSPMKGHSHVYWYRQLPEEGLKFMVYLQKENIIDESGMPKERFSAEFPKEGPSILRIQQVVRGDSAAYFCASSPIVSIRTGNTIYFGEGSWLTVV.

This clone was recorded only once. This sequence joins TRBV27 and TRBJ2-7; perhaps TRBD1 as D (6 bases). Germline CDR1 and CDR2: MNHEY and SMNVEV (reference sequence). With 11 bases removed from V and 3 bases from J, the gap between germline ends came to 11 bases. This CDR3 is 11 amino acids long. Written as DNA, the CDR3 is TGTGCCGCAAGGGACAACTACGAGCAGTACTTC. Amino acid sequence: CAARDNYEQYF.

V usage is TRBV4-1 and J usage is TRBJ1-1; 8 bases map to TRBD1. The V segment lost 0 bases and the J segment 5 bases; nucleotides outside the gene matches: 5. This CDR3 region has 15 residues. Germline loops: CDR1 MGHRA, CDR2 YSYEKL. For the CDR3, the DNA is TGCGCCAGCAGCCAAGAGCCCCAGGGGGCTACTGAAGCTTTCTTT. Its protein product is CASSQEPQGATEAFF.

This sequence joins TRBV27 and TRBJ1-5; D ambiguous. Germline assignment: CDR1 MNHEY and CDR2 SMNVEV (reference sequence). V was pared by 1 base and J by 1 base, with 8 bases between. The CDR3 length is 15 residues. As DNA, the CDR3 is TGTGCCAGCAGTTTATATTTCAGAAGCAATCAGCCCCAGCATTTT. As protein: CASSLYFRSNQPQHF.

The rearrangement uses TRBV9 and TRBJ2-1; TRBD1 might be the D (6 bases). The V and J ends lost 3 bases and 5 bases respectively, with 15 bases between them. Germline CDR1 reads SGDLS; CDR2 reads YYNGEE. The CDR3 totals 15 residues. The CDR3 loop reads CASSADRSLNNEQFF. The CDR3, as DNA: TGTGCCAGCAGCGCGGACAGATCCCTAAACAATGAGCAGTTCTTC.

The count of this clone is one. The CDR3 DNA reads TGTGCCACCAGCGCCGGGACGGAGAATGAAAAACTGTTTTTT. Encoded protein: CATSAGTENEKLFF. The chain carries TRBV24-1 and TRBJ1-4; a weak D match, TRBD1 (5 bases). CDR3 length: 14 residues. V shed 7 bases and J shed 5 bases, with 13 bases lying between them. Germline CDR1 and CDR2: KGHDR and SFDVKD.

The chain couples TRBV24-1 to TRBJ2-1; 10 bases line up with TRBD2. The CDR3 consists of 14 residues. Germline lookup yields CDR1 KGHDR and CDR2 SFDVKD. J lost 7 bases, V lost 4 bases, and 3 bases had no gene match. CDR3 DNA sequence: TGTGCCACCAGTGAATCTAGCGGGAGTAATGAGCAGTTCTTC. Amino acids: CATSESSGSNEQFF.

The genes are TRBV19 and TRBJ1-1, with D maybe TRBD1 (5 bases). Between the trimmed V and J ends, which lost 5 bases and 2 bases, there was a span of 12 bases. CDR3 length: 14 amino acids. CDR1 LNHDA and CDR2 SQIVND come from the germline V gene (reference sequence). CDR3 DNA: TGTGCCAGTAGTGCGTTAGACAGAAACACTGAAGCTTTCTTT. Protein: CASSALDRNTEAFF.

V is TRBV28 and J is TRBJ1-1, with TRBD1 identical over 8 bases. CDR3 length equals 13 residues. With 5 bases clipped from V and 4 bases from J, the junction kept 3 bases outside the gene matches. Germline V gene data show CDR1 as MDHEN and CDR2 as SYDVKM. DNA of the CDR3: TGTGCCAGCAGTGGAGGACAGGGCACTGAAGCTTTCTTT. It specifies CASSGGQGTEAFF. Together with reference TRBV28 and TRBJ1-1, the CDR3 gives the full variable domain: DVKVTQSSRYLVKRTGEKVFLECVQDMDHENMFWYRQDPGLGLRLIYFSYDVKMKEKGDIPEGYSVSREKKERFSLILESASTNQTSMYLCASSGGQGTEAFFGQGTRLTVV.

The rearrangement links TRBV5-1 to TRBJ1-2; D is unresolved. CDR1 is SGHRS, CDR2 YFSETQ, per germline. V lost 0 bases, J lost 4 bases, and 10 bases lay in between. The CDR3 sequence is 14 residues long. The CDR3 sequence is CASSLGLGTYGYTF. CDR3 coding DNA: TGCGCCAGCAGCTTGGGATTGGGCACCTATGGCTACACCTTC. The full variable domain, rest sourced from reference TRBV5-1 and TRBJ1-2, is KAGVTQTPRYLIKTRGQQVTLSCSPISGHRSVSWYQQTPGQGLQFLFEYFSETQRNKGNFPGRFSGRQFSNSRSEMNVSTLELGDSALYLCASSLGLGTYGYTFGSGTRLTVV.

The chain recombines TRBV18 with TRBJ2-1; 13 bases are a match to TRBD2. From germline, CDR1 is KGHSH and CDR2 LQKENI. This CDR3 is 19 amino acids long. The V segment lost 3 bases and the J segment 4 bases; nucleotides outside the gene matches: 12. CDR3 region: CASSPRPTPTSGGYNEQFF. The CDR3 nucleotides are TGTGCCAGCTCACCGCGTCCCACCCCGACTAGCGGGGGGTACAATGAGCAGTTCTTC.